The clone carrying this T cell receptor (beta chain) turned up a few times. The data derive from a study of T cells in Graves' hyperthyroidism and ophthalmopathy. Amplification of TCR beta CDR3 regions was performed using RNA transcripts as template. HTBI primers were used for first-round RT-PCR of the TCR CDR3. One entry per CDR3 protein results from TCRdb running MiXCR on the multiplex PCR reads. Among 370,000 or so distinct CDR3 sequences listed, 13% were seen once. Germline lookup yields CDR1 DFQATT and CDR2 SNEGSKA (reference sequence). V was trimmed by 4 bases and J by 2 bases, leaving 9 bases between them. The CDR3 consists of 13 residues.

The sequenced sample was blood. The source is a man aged 25 to 40 with Graves' hyperthyroidism that later progressed to Graves' ophthalmopathy. The chain employs TRBV20-1 and TRBJ2-1, with D hard to call. CDR3 bases: TGCAGTGCTACTAGGCCCCCCTACAATGAGCAGTTCTTC. This sequence encodes CSATRPPYNEQFF.